This TCR beta chain was identified in a study of T-cell memory formation after mild COVID-19. Study-level findings and limits: Some clones that responded turned up in pre-infection memory, which suggests that cross-reactive memory joined in. Whether day 37 second-wave clones are SARS-CoV-2-specific was not confirmed. Whereas later expanders leaned CD4+, clones contracting day 15 to 85 showed a balanced CD4/CD8 makeup.

Turning to this clonotype: The antigen is unknown.

The 5'RACE method, run with constant-segment primers, produced TCR alpha and TCR beta cDNA libraries (carrying sample barcodes and UMIs). MiXCR, applied by TCRdb to the 5' RACE reads, yields one record per CDR3 protein. The table has around 320,000 distinct CDR3 sequences, roughly 13% seen once; the top ten hold approximately 22%. V lost 1 base and J 10 bases, leaving 8 bases between the germline ends. The germline V gene encodes CDR1 SGHDN and CDR2 FVKESK. The CDR3 consists of 13 residues. The sequenced material came from PBMCs or a T cell subset sorted from them (not recorded which). The TCR originated in a man younger than 30 who had mild COVID-19 (a few samples of this study predate the infection). Cell type and time point are not known. The chain combines TRBV14 with TRBJ1-6; TRBD1 might be the D (6 bases). The CDR3 nucleotides are TGTGCCAGCAGCCAAGCAGGGGAATCACCCCTCCACTTT. Translated: CASSQAGESPLHF.